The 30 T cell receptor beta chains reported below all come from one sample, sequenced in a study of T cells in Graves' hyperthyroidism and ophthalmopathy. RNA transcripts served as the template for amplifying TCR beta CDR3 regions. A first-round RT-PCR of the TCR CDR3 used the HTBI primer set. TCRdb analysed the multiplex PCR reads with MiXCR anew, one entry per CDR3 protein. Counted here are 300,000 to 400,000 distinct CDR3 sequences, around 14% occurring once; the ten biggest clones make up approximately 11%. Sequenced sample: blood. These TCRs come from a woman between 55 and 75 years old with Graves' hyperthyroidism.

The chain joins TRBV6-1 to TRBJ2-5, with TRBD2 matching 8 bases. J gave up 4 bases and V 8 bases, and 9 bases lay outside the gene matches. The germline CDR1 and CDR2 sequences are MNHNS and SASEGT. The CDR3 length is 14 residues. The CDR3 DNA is TGTGCCAGCGGGGGAGCGGGAGAGGGAGAGACCCAGTACTTC. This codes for CASGGAGEGETQYF.

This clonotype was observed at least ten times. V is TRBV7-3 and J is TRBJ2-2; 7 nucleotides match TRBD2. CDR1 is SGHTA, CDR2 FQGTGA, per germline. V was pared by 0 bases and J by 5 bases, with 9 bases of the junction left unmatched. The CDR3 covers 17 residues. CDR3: CASSLTSIGGRTGELFF. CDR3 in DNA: TGTGCCAGCAGCTTAACCTCGATCGGCGGGAGAACCGGGGAGCTGTTTTTT.

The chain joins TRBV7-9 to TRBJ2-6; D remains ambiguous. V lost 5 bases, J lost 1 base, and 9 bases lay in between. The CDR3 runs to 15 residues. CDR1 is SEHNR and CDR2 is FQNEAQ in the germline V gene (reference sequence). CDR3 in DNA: TGTGCCAGCAGCCTTTGGTTATCTGGGGCCAACGTCCTGACTTTC. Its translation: CASSLWLSGANVLTF.

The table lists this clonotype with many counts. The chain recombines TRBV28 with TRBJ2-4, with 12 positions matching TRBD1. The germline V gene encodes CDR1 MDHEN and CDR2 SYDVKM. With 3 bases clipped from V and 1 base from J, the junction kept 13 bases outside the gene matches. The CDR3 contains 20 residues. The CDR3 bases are TGTGCCAGCAGTTTTCGCCCCGGGACAGGGGGCGCGCGGGCCAAAAACATTCAGTACTTC. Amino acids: CASSFRPGTGGARAKNIQYF. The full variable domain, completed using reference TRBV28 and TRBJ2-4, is DVKVTQSSRYLVKRTGEKVFLECVQDMDHENMFWYRQDPGLGLRLIYFSYDVKMKEKGDIPEGYSVSREKKERFSLILESASTNQTSMYLCASSFRPGTGGARAKNIQYFGAGTRLSVL.

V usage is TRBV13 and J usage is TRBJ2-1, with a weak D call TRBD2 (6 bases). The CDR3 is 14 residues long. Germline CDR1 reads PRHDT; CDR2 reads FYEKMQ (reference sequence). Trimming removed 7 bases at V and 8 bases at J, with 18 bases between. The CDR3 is CASTQGLADHEQFF. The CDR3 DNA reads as TGTGCCAGCACCCAGGGACTCGCCGACCATGAGCAGTTCTTC.

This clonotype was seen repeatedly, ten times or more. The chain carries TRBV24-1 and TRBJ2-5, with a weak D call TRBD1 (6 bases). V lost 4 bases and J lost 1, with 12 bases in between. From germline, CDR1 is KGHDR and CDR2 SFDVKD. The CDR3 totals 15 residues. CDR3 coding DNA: TGTGCCACCAGTGACGCAAGGACAGCCCAAGAGACCCAGTACTTC. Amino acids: CATSDARTAQETQYF.

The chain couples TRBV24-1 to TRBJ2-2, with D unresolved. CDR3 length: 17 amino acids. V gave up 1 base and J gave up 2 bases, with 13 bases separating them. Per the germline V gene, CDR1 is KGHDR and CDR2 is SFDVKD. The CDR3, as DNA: TGTGCCACCAGTGATTTACCACAGACACACAACACCGGGGAGCTGTTTTTT. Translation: CATSDLPQTHNTGELFF.

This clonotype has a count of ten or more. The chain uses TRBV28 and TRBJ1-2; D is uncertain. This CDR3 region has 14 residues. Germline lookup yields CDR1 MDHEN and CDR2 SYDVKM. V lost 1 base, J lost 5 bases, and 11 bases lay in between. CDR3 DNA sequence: TGTGCCAGCAGTTTATTGCGAAAGGTTTATGGCTACACCTTC. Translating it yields CASSLLRKVYGYTF.

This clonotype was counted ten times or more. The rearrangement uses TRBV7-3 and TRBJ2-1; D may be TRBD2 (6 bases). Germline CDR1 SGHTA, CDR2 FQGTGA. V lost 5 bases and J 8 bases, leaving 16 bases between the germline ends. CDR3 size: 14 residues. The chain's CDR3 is CASSPMATSYEQFF. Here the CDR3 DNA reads TGTGCCAGCAGCCCCATGGCTACTAGCTATGAGCAGTTCTTC.

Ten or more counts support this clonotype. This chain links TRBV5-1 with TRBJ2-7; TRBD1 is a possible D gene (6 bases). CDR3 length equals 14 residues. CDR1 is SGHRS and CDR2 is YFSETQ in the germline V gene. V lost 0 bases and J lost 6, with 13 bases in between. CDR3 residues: CASSLAEDRREQYF. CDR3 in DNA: TGCGCCAGCAGCTTGGCTGAGGACAGACGCGAGCAGTACTTC.

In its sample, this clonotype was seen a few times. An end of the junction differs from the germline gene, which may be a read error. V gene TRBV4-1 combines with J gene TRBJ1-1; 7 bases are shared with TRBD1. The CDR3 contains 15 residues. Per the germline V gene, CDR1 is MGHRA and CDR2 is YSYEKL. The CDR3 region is CASSPTDRQNTEAFF. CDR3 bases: TGTGCCAGCAGTCCAACGGACAGGCAGAACACTGAAGCTTTCTTT.

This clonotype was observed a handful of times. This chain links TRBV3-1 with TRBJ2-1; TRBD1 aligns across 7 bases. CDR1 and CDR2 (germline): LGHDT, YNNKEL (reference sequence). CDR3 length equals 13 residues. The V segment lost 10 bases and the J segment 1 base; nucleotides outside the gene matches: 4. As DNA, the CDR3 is TGTGCCACAAGCAGGGGGTCCTACAATGAGCAGTTCTTC. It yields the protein CATSRGSYNEQFF.

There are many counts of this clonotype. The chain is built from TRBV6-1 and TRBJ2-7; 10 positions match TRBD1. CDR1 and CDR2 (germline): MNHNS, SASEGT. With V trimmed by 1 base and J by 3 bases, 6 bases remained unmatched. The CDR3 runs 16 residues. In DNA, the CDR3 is TGTGCCAGCAGTGAAGTAGAGGGACAGGGGCTCTACGAGCAGTACTTC. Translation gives CASSEVEGQGLYEQYF.

The CDR3 DNA reads TGTGCCAGCAGTGACTTAGCGGGAGGGCCCTTCTTTTCCTACAATGAGCAGTTCTTC. Translated, it gives CASSDLAGGPFFSYNEQFF. The chain employs TRBV25-1 and TRBJ2-1; TRBD2 agrees at 11 bases. Germline CDR1 reads MGHDK; CDR2 reads SYGVNS. The CDR3 spans 19 residues. The junction had 11 bases not matched to a gene; V was cut back by 3 bases and J by 1 base.

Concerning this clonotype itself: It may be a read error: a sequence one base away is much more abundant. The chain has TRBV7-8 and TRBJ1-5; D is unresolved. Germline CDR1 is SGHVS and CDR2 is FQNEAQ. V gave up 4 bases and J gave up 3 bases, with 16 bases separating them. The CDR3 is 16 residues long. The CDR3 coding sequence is TGTGCCAGCAGCTCAGTTGCCGGGCAGAACAATCAGCCCCAGCATTTT. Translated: CASSSVAGQNNQPQHF.

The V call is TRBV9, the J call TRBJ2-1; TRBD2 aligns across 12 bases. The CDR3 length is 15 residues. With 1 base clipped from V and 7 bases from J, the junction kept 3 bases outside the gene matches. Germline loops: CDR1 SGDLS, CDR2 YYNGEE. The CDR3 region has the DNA TGTGCCAGCAGCGTACAGACTAGCGGGAGTAATGAGCAGTTCTTC. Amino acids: CASSVQTSGSNEQFF.

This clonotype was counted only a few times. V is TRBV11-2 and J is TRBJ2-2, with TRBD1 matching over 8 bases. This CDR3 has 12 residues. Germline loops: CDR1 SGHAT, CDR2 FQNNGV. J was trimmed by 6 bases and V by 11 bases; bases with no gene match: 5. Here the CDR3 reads CAGGQGAGELFF. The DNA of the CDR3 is TGTGCCGGAGGACAGGGCGCCGGGGAGCTGTTTTTT. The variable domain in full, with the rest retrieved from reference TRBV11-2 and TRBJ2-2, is EAGVAQSPRYKIIEKRQSVAFWCNPISGHATLYWYQQILGQGPKLLIQFQNNGVVDDSQLPKDRFSAERLKGVDSTLKIQPAKLEDSAVYLCAGGQGAGELFFGEGSRLTVL.

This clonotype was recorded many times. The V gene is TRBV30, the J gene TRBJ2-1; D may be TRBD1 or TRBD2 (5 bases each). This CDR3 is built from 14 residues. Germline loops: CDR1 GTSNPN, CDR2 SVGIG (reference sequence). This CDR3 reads CGSSREPSGNEQFF. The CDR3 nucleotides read TGTGGGTCTAGCAGGGAGCCCTCAGGCAATGAGCAGTTCTTC.

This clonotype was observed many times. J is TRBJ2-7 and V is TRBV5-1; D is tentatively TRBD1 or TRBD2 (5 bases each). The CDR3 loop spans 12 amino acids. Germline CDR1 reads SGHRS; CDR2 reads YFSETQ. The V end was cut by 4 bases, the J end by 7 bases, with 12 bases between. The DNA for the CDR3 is TGCGCCAGCAGCCACGAGGGGTGGGAGCAGTACTTC. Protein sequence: CASSHEGWEQYF.

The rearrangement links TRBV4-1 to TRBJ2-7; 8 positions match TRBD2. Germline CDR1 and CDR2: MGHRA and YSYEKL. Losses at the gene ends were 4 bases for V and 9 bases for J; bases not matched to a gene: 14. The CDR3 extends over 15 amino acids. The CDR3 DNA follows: TGCGCCAGCAGCCTCTCCGGGACTAGTAGTAGTGTGCAGTACTTC. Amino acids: CASSLSGTSSSVQYF.

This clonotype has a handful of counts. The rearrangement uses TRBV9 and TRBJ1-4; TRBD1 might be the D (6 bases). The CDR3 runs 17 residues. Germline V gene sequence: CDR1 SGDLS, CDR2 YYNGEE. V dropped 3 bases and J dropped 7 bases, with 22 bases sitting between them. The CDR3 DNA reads TGTGCCAGCAGCGCACACCCGCTACAGGGCCCGGGTGAAAAACTGTTTTTT. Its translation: CASSAHPLQGPGEKLFF.

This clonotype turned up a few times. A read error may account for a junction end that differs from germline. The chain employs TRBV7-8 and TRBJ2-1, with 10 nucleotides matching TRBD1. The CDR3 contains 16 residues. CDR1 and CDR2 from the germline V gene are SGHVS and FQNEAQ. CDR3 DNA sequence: TGTGCCAGCAGCTTAGGGGACAGGGGACGGTACAATGAGCGGTTCTTC. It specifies CASSLGDRGRYNERFF.

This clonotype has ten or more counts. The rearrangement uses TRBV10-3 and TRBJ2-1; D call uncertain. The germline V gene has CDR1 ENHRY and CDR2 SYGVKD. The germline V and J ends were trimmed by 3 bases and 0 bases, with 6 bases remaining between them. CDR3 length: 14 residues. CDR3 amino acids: CAISDLSSYNEQFF. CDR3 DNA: TGTGCCATCAGTGACCTGAGCTCCTACAATGAGCAGTTCTTC.

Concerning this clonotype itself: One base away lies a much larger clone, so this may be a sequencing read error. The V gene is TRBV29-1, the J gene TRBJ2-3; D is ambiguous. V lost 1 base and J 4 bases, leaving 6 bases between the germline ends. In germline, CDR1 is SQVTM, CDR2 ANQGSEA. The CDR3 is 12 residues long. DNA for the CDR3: TGCAGCGTTGAAGGCCGCGCAGATACGCAGTATTTT. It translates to CSVEGRADTQYF.

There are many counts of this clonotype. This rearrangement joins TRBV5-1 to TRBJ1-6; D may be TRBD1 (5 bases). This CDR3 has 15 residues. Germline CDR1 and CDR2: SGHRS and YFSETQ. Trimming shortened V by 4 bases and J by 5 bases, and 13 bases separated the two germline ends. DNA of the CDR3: TGCGCCAGCAGCCTCGGGACCGTTGATAATTCACCCCTCCACTTT. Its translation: CASSLGTVDNSPLHF.

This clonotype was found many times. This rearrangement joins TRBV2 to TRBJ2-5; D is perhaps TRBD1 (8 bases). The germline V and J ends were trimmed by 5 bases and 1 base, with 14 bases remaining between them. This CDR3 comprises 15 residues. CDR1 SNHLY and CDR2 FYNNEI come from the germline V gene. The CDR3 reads CASSKQGGVQETQYF. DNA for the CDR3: TGTGCCAGCAGTAAACAGGGGGGGGTCCAAGAGACCCAGTACTTC.

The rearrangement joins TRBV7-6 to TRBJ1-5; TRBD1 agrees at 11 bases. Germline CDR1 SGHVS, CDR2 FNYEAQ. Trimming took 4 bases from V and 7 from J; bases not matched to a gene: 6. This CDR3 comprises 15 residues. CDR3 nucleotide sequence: TGTGCCAGCAGCTCCGGACAGGGGGCCGGGCAGCCCCAGCATTTT. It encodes CASSSGQGAGQPQHF.

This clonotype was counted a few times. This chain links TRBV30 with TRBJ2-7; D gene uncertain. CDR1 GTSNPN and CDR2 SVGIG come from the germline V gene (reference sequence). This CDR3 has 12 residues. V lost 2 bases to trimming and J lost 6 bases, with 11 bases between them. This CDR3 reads CAWSPRNGEQYF. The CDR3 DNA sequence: TGTGCCTGGAGTCCACGAAACGGCGAGCAGTACTTC.

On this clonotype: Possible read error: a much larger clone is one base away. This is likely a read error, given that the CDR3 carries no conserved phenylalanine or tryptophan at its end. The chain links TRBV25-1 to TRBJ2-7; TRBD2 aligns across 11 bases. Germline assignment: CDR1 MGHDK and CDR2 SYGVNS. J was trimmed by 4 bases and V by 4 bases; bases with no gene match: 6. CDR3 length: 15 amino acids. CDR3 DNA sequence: TGTGCCAGCAGTGCGTTACTAGCGGGAGTGTACGAGCAGTACCTC. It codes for CASSALLAGVYEQYL.

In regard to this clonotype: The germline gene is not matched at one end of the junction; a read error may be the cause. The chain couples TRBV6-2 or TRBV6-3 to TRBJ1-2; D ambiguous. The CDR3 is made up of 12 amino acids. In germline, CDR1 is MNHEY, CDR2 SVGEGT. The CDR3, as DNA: TGTGCCAGCAGGTTTGGAAACTCTGGCTACACCTTC. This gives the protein CASRFGNSGYTF.